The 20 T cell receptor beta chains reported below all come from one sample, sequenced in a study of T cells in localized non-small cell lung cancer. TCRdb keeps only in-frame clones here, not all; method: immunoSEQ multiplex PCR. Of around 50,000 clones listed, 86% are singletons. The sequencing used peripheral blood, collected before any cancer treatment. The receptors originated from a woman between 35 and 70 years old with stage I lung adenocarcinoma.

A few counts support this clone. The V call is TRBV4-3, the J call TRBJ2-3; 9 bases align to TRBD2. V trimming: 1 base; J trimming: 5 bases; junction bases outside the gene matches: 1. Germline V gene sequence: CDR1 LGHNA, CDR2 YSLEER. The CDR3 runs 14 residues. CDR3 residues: CASSQATSGDTQYF. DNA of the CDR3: TGCGCCAGCAGCCAAGCGACTAGCGGAGATACGCAGTATTTT.

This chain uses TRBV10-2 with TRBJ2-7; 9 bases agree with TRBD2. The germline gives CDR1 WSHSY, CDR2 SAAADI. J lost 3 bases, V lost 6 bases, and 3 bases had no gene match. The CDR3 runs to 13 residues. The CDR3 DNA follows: TGCGCCAGCAGACTAGCGGGCCTCTACGAGCAGTACTTC. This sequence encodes CASRLAGLYEQYF.

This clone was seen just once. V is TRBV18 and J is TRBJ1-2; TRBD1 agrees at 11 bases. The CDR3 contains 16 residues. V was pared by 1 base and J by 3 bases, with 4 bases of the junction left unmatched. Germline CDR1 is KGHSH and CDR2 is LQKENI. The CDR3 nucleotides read TGTGCCAGCTCACCACTCGGACAGGGGGCCGACTATGGCTACACCTTC. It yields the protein CASSPLGQGADYGYTF.

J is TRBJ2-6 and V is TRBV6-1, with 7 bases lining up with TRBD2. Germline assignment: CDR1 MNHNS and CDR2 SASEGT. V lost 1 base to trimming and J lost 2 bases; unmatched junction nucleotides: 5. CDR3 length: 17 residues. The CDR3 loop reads CASSEGLGGAGANVLTF. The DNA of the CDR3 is TGTGCCAGCAGTGAAGGGCTGGGAGGGGCTGGGGCCAACGTCCTGACTTTC.

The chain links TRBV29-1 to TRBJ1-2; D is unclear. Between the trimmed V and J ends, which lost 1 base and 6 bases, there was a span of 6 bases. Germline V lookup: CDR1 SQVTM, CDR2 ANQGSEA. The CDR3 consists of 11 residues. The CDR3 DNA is TGCAGCGTTGAAGGGGCCGATGGCTACACCTTC. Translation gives CSVEGADGYTF.

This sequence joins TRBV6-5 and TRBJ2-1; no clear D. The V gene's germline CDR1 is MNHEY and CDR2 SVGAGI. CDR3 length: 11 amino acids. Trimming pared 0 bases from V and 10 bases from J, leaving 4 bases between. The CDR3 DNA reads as TGTGCCAGCAGTTACTCGGCAGAGCAGTTCTTC. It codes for CASSYSAEQFF.

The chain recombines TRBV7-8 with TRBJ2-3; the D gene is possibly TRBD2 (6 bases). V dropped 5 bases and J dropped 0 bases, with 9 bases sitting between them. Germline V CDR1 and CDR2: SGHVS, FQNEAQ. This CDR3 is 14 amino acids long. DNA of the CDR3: TGTGCCAGCAGCGAAACTAGCAGCACAGATACGCAGTATTTT. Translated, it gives CASSETSSTDTQYF. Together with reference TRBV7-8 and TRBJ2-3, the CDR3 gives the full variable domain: GAGVSQSPRYKVAKRGQDVALRCDPISGHVSLFWYQQALGQGPEFLTYFQNEAQLDKSGLPSDRFFAERPEGSVSTLKIQRTQQEDSAVYLCASSETSSTDTQYFGPGTRLTVL.

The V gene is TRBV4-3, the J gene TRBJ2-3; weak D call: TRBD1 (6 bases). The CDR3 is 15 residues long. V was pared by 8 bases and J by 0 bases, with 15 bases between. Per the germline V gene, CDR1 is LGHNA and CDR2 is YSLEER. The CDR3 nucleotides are TGCGCCAGCTCTCGAAGCAGGGGAAGCACAGATACGCAGTATTTT. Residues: CASSRSRGSTDTQYF.

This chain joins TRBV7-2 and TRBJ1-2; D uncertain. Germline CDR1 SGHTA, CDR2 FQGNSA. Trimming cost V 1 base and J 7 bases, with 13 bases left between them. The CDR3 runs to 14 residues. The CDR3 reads CASSLGGGVRGYTF. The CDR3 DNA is TGTGCCAGCAGCTTAGGAGGTGGGGTTCGTGGCTACACCTTC. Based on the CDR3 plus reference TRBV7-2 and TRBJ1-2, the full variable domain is GAGVSQSPSNKVTEKGKDVELRCDPISGHTALYWYRQSLGQGLEFLIYFQGNSAPDKSGLPSDRFSAERTGGSVSTLTIQRTQQEDSAVYLCASSLGGGVRGYTFGSGTRLTVV.

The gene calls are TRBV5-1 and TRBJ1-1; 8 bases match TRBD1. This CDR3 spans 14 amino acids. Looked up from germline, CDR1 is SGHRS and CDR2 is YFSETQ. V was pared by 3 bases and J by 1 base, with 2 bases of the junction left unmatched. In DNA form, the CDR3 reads TGCGCCAGCAGCTCAGGGGGCCCGAACACTGAAGCTTTCTTT. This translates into CASSSGGPNTEAFF.

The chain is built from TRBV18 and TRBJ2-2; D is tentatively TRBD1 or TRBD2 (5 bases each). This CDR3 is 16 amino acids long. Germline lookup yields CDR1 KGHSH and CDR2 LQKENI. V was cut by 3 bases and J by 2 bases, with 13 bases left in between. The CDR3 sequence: CASSPSGTANTGELFF. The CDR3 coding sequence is TGTGCCAGCTCACCGTCCGGGACCGCCAACACCGGGGAGCTGTTTTTT.

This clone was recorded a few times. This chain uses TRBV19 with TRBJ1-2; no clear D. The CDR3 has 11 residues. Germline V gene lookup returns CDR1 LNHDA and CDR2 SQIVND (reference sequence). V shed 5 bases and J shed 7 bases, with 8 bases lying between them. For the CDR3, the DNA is TGTGCCAGTAGTGTCGGGAGTGGCTACACCTTC. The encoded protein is CASSVGSGYTF.

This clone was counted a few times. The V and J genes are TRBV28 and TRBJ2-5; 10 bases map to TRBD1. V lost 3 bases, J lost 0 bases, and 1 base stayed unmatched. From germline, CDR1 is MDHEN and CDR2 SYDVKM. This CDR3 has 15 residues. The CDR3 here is CASSLGQGNQETQYF. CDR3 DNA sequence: TGTGCCAGCAGTTTGGGACAGGGGAACCAAGAGACCCAGTACTTC.

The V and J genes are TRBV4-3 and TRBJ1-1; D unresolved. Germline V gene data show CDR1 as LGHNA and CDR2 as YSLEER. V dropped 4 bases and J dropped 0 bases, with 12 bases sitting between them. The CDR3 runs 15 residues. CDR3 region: CASSRSTAVNTEAFF. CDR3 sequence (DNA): TGCGCCAGCAGCCGCAGTACGGCGGTGAACACTGAAGCTTTCTTT.

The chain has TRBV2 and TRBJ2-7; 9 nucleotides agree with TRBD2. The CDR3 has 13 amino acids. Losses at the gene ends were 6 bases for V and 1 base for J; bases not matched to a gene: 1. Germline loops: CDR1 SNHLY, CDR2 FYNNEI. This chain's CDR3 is CASRREGSYEQYF. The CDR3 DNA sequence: TGTGCCAGCAGGCGGGAGGGTTCCTACGAGCAGTACTTC.

The CDR3 DNA reads as TGCGCCAGCAGCTATGGACTAGCGGGGGGGCCCGGGAATGAGCAGTTCTTC. Protein sequence: CASSYGLAGGPGNEQFF. The V call is TRBV5-1, the J call TRBJ2-1; 15 bases are a match to TRBD2. There are 17 residues in the CDR3. The germline gives CDR1 SGHRS, CDR2 YFSETQ. V was clipped by 3 bases and J by 7 bases; unmatched bases: 8.

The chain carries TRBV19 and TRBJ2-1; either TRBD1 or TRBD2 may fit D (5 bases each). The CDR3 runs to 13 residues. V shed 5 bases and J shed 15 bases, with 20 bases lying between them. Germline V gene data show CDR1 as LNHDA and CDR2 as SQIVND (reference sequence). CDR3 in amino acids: CASSRDRDVGRFF. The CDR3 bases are TGTGCCAGTAGTCGAGACCGGGACGTCGGTCGGTTCTTC.

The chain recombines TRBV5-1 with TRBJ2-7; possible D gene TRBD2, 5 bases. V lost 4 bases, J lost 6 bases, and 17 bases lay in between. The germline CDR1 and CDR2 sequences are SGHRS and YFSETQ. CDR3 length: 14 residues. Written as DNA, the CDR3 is TGCGCCAGCAGCAGTGAGACTATCGTCTCCGAGCAGTACTTC. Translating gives CASSSETIVSEQYF. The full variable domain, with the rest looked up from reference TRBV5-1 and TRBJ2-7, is KAGVTQTPRYLIKTRGQQVTLSCSPISGHRSVSWYQQTPGQGLQFLFEYFSETQRNKGNFPGRFSGRQFSNSRSEMNVSTLELGDSALYLCASSSETIVSEQYFGPGTRLTVT.

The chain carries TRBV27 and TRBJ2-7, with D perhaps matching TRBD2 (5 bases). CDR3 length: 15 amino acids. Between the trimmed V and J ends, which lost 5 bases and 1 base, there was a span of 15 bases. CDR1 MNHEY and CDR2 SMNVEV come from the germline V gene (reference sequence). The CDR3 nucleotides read TGTGCCAGCAGTCCCTTCATCGGGGTGTCCTACGAGCAGTACTTC. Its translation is CASSPFIGVSYEQYF.

DNA of the CDR3: TGCGCCAGCAGCCAAGAAAGGGGTTTTCAAGAGACCCAGTACTTC. This sequence encodes CASSQERGFQETQYF. The V call is TRBV4-3, the J call TRBJ2-5; weak D call: TRBD1 (5 bases). The CDR3 sequence is 15 residues long. V lost 0 bases and J lost 2, with 10 bases in between. In germline, CDR1 is LGHNA, CDR2 YSLEER.